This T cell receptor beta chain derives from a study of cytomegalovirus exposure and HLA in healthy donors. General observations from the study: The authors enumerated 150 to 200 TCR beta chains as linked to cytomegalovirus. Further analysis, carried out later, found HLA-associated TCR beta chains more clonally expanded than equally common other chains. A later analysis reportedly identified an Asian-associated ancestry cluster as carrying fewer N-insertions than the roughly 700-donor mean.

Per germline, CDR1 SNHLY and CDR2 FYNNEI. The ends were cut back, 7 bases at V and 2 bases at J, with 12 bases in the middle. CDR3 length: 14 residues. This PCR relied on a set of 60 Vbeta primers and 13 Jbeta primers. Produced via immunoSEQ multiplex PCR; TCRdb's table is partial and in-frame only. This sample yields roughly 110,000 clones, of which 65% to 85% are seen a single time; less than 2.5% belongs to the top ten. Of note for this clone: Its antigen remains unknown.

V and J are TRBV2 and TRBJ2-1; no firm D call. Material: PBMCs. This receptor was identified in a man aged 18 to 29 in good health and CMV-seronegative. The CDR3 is CASNSREPYNEQFF. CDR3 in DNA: TGTGCCAGCAATAGCCGAGAGCCCTACAATGAGCAGTTCTTC.